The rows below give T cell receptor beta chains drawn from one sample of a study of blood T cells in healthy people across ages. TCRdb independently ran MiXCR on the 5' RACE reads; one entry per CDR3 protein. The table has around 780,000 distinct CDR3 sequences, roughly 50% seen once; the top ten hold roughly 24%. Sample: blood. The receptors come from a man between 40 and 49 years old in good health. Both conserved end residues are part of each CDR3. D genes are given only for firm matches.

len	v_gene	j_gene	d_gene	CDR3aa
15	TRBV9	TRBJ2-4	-	CASSAHLGAANIQYF
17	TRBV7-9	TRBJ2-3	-	CASSPDQGGWGTDTQYF
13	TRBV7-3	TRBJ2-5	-	CASSTDPSVTRYF
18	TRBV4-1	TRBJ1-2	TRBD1	CASSQLAGTGFASLGYTF
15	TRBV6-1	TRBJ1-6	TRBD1	CASSERPGQFSPLHF
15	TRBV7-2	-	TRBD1	CANSQPTGVIYEQYF
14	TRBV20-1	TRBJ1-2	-	CSASPSPGDYGYTF
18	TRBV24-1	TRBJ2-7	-	CATSDSQSQGFGTYEQYF
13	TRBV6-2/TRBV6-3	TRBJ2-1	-	CASSYSSGDEQFF
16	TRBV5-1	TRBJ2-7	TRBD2	CASSFGDVREGYEQYF
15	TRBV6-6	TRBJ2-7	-	CASSPPGVGVHEQYF
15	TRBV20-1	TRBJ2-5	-	CSAREAGSSLETQYF
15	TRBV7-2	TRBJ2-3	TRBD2	CASRSPGLVFDTQYF
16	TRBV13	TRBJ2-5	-	CASSLGWRTAQEAQYF
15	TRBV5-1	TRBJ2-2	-	CASSFDRRNTGELFF
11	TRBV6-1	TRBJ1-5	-	CASRDQQPQHF
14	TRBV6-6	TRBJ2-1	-	CASRRMGSYNEQFF
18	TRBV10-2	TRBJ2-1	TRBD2	CASSVAGPGTSGSYEQFF
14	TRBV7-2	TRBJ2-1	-	CASSARTGPDEQFF
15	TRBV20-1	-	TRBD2	CSASMVAGTAYEQYF
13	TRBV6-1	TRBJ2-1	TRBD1	CASSVGQHNEQFF
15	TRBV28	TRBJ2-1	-	CATTPGIRRSNEQFF
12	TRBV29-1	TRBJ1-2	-	CSVQDGPAGYTF